This T cell receptor beta chain was documented in a study of blood T cell repertoires in COVID-19. Study-wide background: The analysed material was cDNA or gDNA that came from T cells, B-cell-depleted T cells, or PBMCs.

CDR3 size: 14 residues. Germline V CDR1 and CDR2: SNHLY, FYNNEI. J lost 5 bases, V lost 10 bases, and 8 bases had no gene match. In the study's own analysis: Reference gene primer amplification gave nucleated cell count estimates. TCRdb keeps only in-frame clones here, not all; method: immunoSEQ multiplex PCR. V, J and clone size were drawn from that table, and D and trimming were deduced from the DNA. The sample records hundreds of thousands of clones, about 91% being singletons. This receptor was taken from a woman in her twenties or thirties who had recovered from COVID-19. This chain uses TRBV2 with TRBJ2-2; 9 bases are a match to TRBD1. Sequences were obtained from peripheral blood. CDR3 coding DNA: TGTGCCACGATGGGACAGGGAAATACCGGGGAGCTGTTTTTT. This translates into CATMGQGNTGELFF. Variable domain in full (rest from reference TRBV2 and TRBJ2-2): EPEVTQTPSHQVTQMGQEVILRCVPISNHLYFYWYRQILGQKVEFLVSFYNNEISEKSEIFDDQFSVERPDGSNFTLKIRSTKLEDSAMYFCATMGQGNTGELFFGEGSRLTVL.